This T cell receptor beta chain was retrieved from a study of CD8+ T cells in alopecia areata. On the study more broadly: Administration of oral tofacitinib to treated patients was at 5 to 10 mg twice daily. Patients took tofacitinib for 6 to 18 months, followed by 6 drug-free months.

Extraction and reverse transcription of RNA yielded cDNA as the sequencing template. Assay used: immunoSEQ multiplex PCR; TCRdb lists only in-frame clones, some missing. In the table there are just over 150,000 clones, about 50% of which are singletons. The CDR3 contains 16 residues. With 3 bases removed from V and 0 bases from J, the gap between germline ends came to 15 bases. Germline V gene sequence: CDR1 PRHDT, CDR2 FYEKMQ (reference sequence). The specimen comprised CD8+ T cells sorted from blood, sampled at week 0. The receptor was derived from a human donor with alopecia areata. The gene calls are TRBV13 and TRBJ2-7; D is possibly TRBD2 (7 bases). CDR3 sequence: CASSFSGGGLSYEQYF. The CDR3 DNA sequence: TGTGCCAGCAGCTTCTCCGGCGGGGGCCTCTCCTACGAGCAGTACTTC.